The 5 T cell receptor beta chains in this list originate from one sample, sequenced in a study of blood T cell repertoires in COVID-19. Assay used: immunoSEQ multiplex PCR; TCRdb lists only in-frame clones, some missing. The sample includes around 250,000 clones, roughly 84% seen only once; the top ten take around 3.2%. What was sequenced was peripheral blood. All receptors derive from a woman in her late teens or twenties with acute or convalescent COVID-19.

This chain connects TRBV27 to TRBJ2-6, with 8 bases lining up with TRBD2. This CDR3 is built from 18 residues. With 4 bases clipped from V and 2 bases from J, the junction kept 10 bases outside the gene matches. Germline V gives CDR1 MNHEY, CDR2 SMNVEV (reference sequence). CDR3 nucleotides: TGTGCCAGCAGTTACCTACTAGCGGTAAGGACTGGGGCCAACGTCCTGACTTTC. Encoded protein: CASSYLLAVRTGANVLTF.

With respect to this clone: The sample holds other DNA sequences that translate to the same CDR3. This chain connects TRBV6-5 to TRBJ1-2; perhaps TRBD1 as D (6 bases). The V gene lost 5 bases and the J gene lost 0 bases, with 7 bases spanning the gap. The CDR3 totals 13 residues. Germline V gives CDR1 MNHEY, CDR2 SVGAGI. As DNA, the CDR3 is TGTGCCAGCAGTCGGACAGCTAACTATGGCTACACCTTC. Protein sequence: CASSRTANYGYTF.

V gene TRBV29-1 combines with J gene TRBJ2-6, with D possibly matching TRBD1 (6 bases). The CDR3 has 13 amino acids. CDR1 is SQVTM, CDR2 ANQGSEA, per germline. With 5 bases removed from V and 7 bases from J, the gap between germline ends came to 12 bases. DNA for the CDR3: TGCAGCGTTCAACAGGGACGAGCCAACGTCCTGACTTTC. This translates into CSVQQGRANVLTF. The full variable domain, in which reference TRBV29-1 and TRBJ2-6 provide the parts outside the CDR3, is SAVISQKPSRDICQRGTSLTIQCQVDSQVTMMFWYRQQPGQSLTLIATANQGSEATYESGFVIDKFPISRPNLTFSTLTVSNMSPEDSSIYLCSVQQGRANVLTFGAGSRLTVL.

In its sample, this clone was seen once. The V call is TRBV2, the J call TRBJ2-2; possibly TRBD1 for D (5 bases). Looked up from germline, CDR1 is SNHLY and CDR2 is FYNNEI. Trimming removed 3 bases from V and 6 bases from J, with 14 bases in between. The CDR3 sequence is 15 residues long. The CDR3 protein is CASSDMGRVAGELFF. CDR3 DNA: TGTGCCAGCAGTGATATGGGCAGGGTAGCCGGGGAGCTGTTTTTT.

The chain links TRBV5-1 to TRBJ2-3; a possible D gene is TRBD2 (6 bases). V was shortened by 5 bases and J by 1 base, with 14 bases between the two germline ends. The CDR3 length is 15 residues. The germline V gene encodes CDR1 SGHRS and CDR2 YFSETQ. The CDR3 sequence is CASSRIAARTDTQYF. CDR3 coding DNA: TGCGCCAGCAGTCGCATAGCGGCCCGCACAGATACGCAGTATTTT.